The sequence of this T cell receptor (beta chain) was determined in a study of blood T cell repertoires in COVID-19. The wider study: COVID-19 samples from acute and convalescent phases originated in the United States, Italy and Spain. From T cells, B-cell-depleted T cells, or PBMCs came the material, which was cDNA or gDNA.

A Seattle source enrolled patients during active infection and followed them longitudinally. Assay: immunoSEQ multiplex PCR; the TCRdb copy retains only in-frame clones and omits some. The table lists 200,000 or so clones, roughly 80% of them singletons. The TCR was taken from a woman of 80 years or more with COVID-19, enrolled during active disease. Input material: peripheral blood.

The CDR3 DNA is TGCGCCAGCAGCCAAGATCCCCCGTCGGAGAGCTCTGGAAACACCATATATTTT. This encodes CASSQDPPSESSGNTIYF. The chain uses TRBV4-1 and TRBJ1-3; D is ambiguous. Germline lookup yields CDR1 MGHRA and CDR2 YSYEKL. V lost 0 bases, J lost 0 bases, and 15 bases lay in between. The CDR3 contains 18 residues.